This T cell receptor (beta chain) was sequenced in a study of blood T cell repertoires in COVID-19. Whole-study context: PBMCs, B-cell-depleted T cells, or T cells were the source of the cDNA or gDNA that made up the material.

How the authors handled the data: Estimated nucleated cell counts came from reference gene primer amplification. Generated by immunoSEQ multiplex PCR, the TCRdb table keeps only in-frame clones and is missing some. The V and J calls and clone size come from that table; D and trimming were worked out from the DNA. The sample lists just under 350,000 clones, around nine tenths occurring once. This clonotype originated in a woman aged 18-35 years who had recovered from COVID-19. The sample taken for sequencing was peripheral blood.

The CDR3 protein is CASSLGQVDTEAFF. The CDR3 bases are TGTGCCAGCAGCTTAGGACAGGTCGACACTGAAGCTTTCTTT. This rearrangement joins TRBV11-3 to TRBJ1-1; TRBD1 might be the D (6 bases). Germline V gene data show CDR1 as SGHNT and CDR2 as YENEEA. Trimming took 1 base from V and 3 from J, leaving 9 bases between them. This CDR3 spans 14 amino acids. Full variable domain (outside the CDR3, taken from reference TRBV11-3 and TRBJ1-1): EAGVVQSPRYKIIEKKQPVAFWCNPISGHNTLYWYLQNLGQGPELLIRYENEEAVDDSQLPKDRFSAERLKGVDSTLKIQPAELGDSAVYLCASSLGQVDTEAFFGQGTRLTVV.